These 3 T cell receptor beta chains were all obtained from the same sample, sequenced in a study of blood T cell repertoires in COVID-19. The repertoire was sequenced with immunoSEQ multiplex PCR; TCRdb's copy has only in-frame clones and lacks some. The sample carries around 150,000 clones, just over 90% recorded once. Material: peripheral blood. The source of these receptors is a man between 18 and 35 years old with acute or convalescent COVID-19.

The chain uses TRBV15 and TRBJ2-1; no clear D gene. Germline values: CDR1 LNHNV, CDR2 YYDKDF (reference sequence). CDR3 length equals 13 residues. The V end lost 0 bases, the J end lost 7 bases, and 7 bases lay between the germline ends. The CDR3 bases are TGTGCCACCAGCAGAGATTTTTATAATGAGCAGTTCTTC. This translates into CATSRDFYNEQFF.

This sequence joins TRBV30 and TRBJ1-2, with 12 bases fitting TRBD1. The V gene end was trimmed by 3 bases and the J gene end by 8 bases; junction bases not matched to a gene: 13. CDR1 is GTSNPN and CDR2 is SVGIG in the germline V gene (reference sequence). The CDR3 has 16 residues. CDR3 sequence reads: CAWRGFTPGQGAGYTF. CDR3 coding DNA: TGTGCCTGGAGGGGGTTTACGCCGGGACAGGGGGCGGGCTACACCTTC.

This clone was picked up a small number of times. The chain joins TRBV18 to TRBJ2-7; 7 bases align to TRBD1. The V and J ends lost 3 bases and 3 bases, in that order; junction bases with no gene match: 8. The CDR3 consists of 15 residues. CDR1 and CDR2 from the germline V gene are KGHSH and LQKENI. CDR3 bases: TGTGCCAGCTCACCCTTCCGGGACAGCTTCTACGAGCAGTACTTC. It codes for CASSPFRDSFYEQYF. The full variable domain, rest sourced from reference TRBV18 and TRBJ2-7, is NAGVMQNPRHLVRRRGQEARLRCSPMKGHSHVYWYRQLPEEGLKFMVYLQKENIIDESGMPKERFSAEFPKEGPSILRIQQVVRGDSAAYFCASSPFRDSFYEQYFGPGTRLTVT.